Listed below are T cell receptor beta chains from one sample, sequenced in a study of T cell repertoires in cytomegalovirus infection. TCRdb fed the reads into MiXCR, producing one record per CDR3 protein. Here the sample spans roughly 240,000 distinct CDR3 sequences, about 5.9% being singletons. The sample was PBMCs. The receptors derive from a human donor in good health (CMV status not recorded). Some clones in this sample may be carry-over from other donors' samples. CDR3s include the opening cysteine and the closing phenylalanine or tryptophan. D genes are given only for firm matches. For some rows the clone size is stated as once, few or many, or as a class when expanded; others skip it.

>TRBV20-1|TRBJ2-1|TRBD2|many
CSASDGSGGGYSYNEQFF
TGCAGTGCTAGTGACGGTTCTGGCGGGGGGTATTCCTACAATGAGCAGTTCTTC
>TRBV5-1|TRBJ2-7|.|many
CASSIDTYEQYF
TGCGCCAGCAGCATCGACACCTACGAGCAGTACTTC
>TRBV2|TRBJ1-2|.|many
CASYVGGLYGYTF
TGTGCCAGCTACGTCGGGGGCCTCTATGGCTACACCTTC
>TRBV4-3|TRBJ2-7|.|many
CASSQEFGGYEQYF
TGCGCCAGCAGCCAAGAATTTGGGGGTTACGAGCAGTACTTC
>TRBV29-1|TRBJ2-3|.|many
CSVPKPDTQYF
TGCAGCGTACCAAAACCAGATACGCAGTATTTT
>TRBV4-2|TRBJ1-4|TRBD1|many
CASSQEGTGDEKLFF
TGTGCCAGCAGCCAAGAAGGGACAGGGGATGAAAAACTGTTTTTT
>TRBV7-3|TRBJ2-1|.|many
CASSLRPNVNEQFF
TGTGCCAGCAGCTTACGCCCCAACGTCAATGAGCAGTTCTTC
>TRBV6-2/TRBV6-3|TRBJ2-7|.|many
CASSYVRNEQYF
TGTGCCAGCAGTTACGTTCGGAACGAGCAGTACTTC
>TRBV4-1|TRBJ1-1|.|many
CASSQRSGEWNTEAFF
TGCGCCAGCAGCCAACGATCCGGCGAATGGAACACTGAAGCTTTCTTT
>TRBV20-1|TRBJ2-5|.|many
CSARAPPETQYF
TGCAGTGCCCGGGCCCCCCCAGAGACCCAGTACTTC
>TRBV12-3/TRBV12-4|TRBJ2-7|TRBD1|once
CASSLLTGHPGEQYF
TGTGCCAGCAGTCTCCTGACAGGGCATCCAGGCGAGCAGTACTTC
>TRBV6-5|TRBJ2-1|TRBD1|many
CASSYSPGQGSNEQFF
TGTGCCAGCAGTTACTCTCCGGGACAGGGATCCAATGAGCAGTTCTTC
>TRBV29-1|TRBJ2-3|.|few
CSVATGQDTDTQYF
TGCAGCGTTGCGACGGGCCAGGACACAGATACGCAGTATTTT
>TRBV7-2|TRBJ2-1|.|many
CASSLVRGSEQFF
TGTGCCAGCAGCTTAGTCAGAGGGTCTGAGCAGTTCTTC
>TRBV12-3/TRBV12-4|TRBJ2-7|.|many
CASSFFSGYEQYF
TGTGCCAGCAGTTTTTTCTCGGGATACGAGCAGTACTTC
>TRBV7-2|TRBJ2-5|.|many
CASSFERGYQETQYF
TGTGCCAGCAGCTTTGAACGGGGTTACCAAGAGACCCAGTACTTC
>TRBV29-1|TRBJ2-7|.|.
CSVAAGYEQYF
TGCAGCGTGGCGGCCGGCTACGAGCAGTACTTC
>TRBV29-1|TRBJ1-1|.|many
CSVAQGLNTEAFF
TGCAGCGTCGCACAGGGTTTAAACACTGAAGCTTTCTTT
>TRBV28|TRBJ2-3|TRBD2|many
CASSLGTSGDTDTQYF
TGTGCCAGCAGTTTGGGGACTAGCGGGGACACAGATACGCAGTATTTT
>TRBV20-1|TRBJ1-5|.|many
CSATSGTYSNQPQHF
TGCAGTGCTACGTCGGGAACTTATAGCAATCAGCCCCAGCATTTT
>TRBV9|TRBJ2-7|TRBD1|.
CASSDRGQGVDEQYF
TGTGCCAGCAGCGACAGGGGACAGGGGGTCGACGAGCAGTACTTC
>TRBV25-1|TRBJ2-1|.|many
CASSGRGPTDEQFF
TGTGCCAGCAGTGGAAGAGGCCCCACGGATGAGCAGTTCTTC
>TRBV23-1|TRBJ2-1|.|many
CASSHPGPLLFYNEQFF
TGCGCCAGCAGTCATCCGGGACCGCTTTTGTTCTACAATGAGCAGTTCTTC
>TRBV7-3|TRBJ1-1|.|many
CASSRQPNTEAFF
TGTGCCAGCAGTCGACAGCCCAACACTGAAGCTTTCTTT
>TRBV7-9|TRBJ2-5|.|few
CASSYTALDDETQYF
TGTGCCAGCAGCTATACAGCCCTGGACGACGAGACCCAGTACTTC
>TRBV7-9|TRBJ2-7|.|medium-sized
CASSAYYEQYF
TGTGCCAGCAGCGCGTACTACGAGCAGTACTTC
>TRBV11-2|TRBJ1-3|.|many
CASSEQFGNTIYF
TGTGCCAGCAGCGAACAGTTTGGAAACACCATATATTTT
>TRBV7-2|TRBJ2-4|.|many
CASSSPRTQLAKNIQYF
TGTGCCAGCAGCTCCCCCCGGACTCAACTAGCCAAAAACATTCAGTACTTC
>TRBV6-2/TRBV6-3|TRBJ2-5|.|many
CASIGDKYQETQYF
TGTGCCAGCATCGGAGACAAATACCAAGAGACCCAGTACTTC
>TRBV6-2/TRBV6-3|TRBJ1-1|.|few
CASSYSRDEAFF
TGTGCCAGCAGTTACTCGCGGGATGAAGCTTTCTTT
>TRBV5-6|TRBJ2-1|TRBD2|few
CASSSVGRGVPGYNEQFF
TGTGCCAGCAGCTCCGTGGGGCGGGGGGTACCGGGGTACAATGAGCAGTTCTTC
>TRBV7-2|TRBJ1-6|.|many
CASSLLTQRDSPLHF
TGTGCCAGCAGCCTTTTGACCCAGCGGGATTCACCCCTCCACTTT
>TRBV5-6|TRBJ2-7|TRBD1|many
CASSLTAGGQYF
TGTGCCAGCAGCTTGACTGCAGGGGGCCAGTACTTC
>TRBV10-3|TRBJ2-1|TRBD2|many
CAITARGGYNEQFF
TGTGCCATCACTGCACGGGGGGGGTACAATGAGCAGTTCTTC
>TRBV19|TRBJ2-2|.|many
CASSMSGLETGELFF
TGTGCCAGTAGTATGTCCGGGCTAGAAACCGGGGAGCTGTTTTTT
>TRBV29-1|TRBJ1-1|.|few
CSVEDAKSHEAFF
TGCAGCGTTGAGGACGCGAAGTCCCACGAAGCTTTCTTT
>TRBV10-3|TRBJ2-3|.|many
CAISGSAGTDTQYF
TGTGCCATCAGTGGTTCTGCGGGCACAGATACGCAGTATTTT
>TRBV7-9|TRBJ1-6|.|many
CASSLGGDSPLHF
TGTGCCAGCAGCTTAGGTGGGGATTCACCCCTCCACTTT
>TRBV12-3/TRBV12-4|TRBJ1-3|.|many
CASSPNGNTIYF
TGTGCCAGCAGCCCGAATGGAAACACCATATATTTT
>TRBV15|TRBJ1-4|.|few
CATSKGTNEKLFF
TGTGCCACCAGCAAAGGAACTAATGAAAAACTGTTTTTT
>TRBV28|TRBJ1-6|.|.
CASSPRGVSYNSPLHF
TGTGCCAGCAGCCCAAGAGGGGTATCCTATAATTCACCCCTCCACTTT